Listed below are T cell receptor beta chains from one sample, sequenced in a study of T cells after yellow fever vaccination. TCRdb reprocessed the 5' RACE reads via MiXCR and lists one record per CDR3 protein. The data contain 65,000 to 90,000 distinct CDR3 sequences, roughly 8% of them seen just once; the ten biggest clones take up 41%. The material was CD8+ T cells sorted from PBMCs, obtained on the day of the yellow fever booster vaccination. The source is a man aged 25-45 years who received the YFV17D yellow fever vaccine. Each CDR3 is given with its conserved first and last residue. The D gene is left open where the match is weak. Clone size is given for some rows only: seen once, a few or many times, or a class if the clone is expanded.

d_gene,v_gene,abundance,j_gene,CDR3aa,CDR3nt
TRBD2,TRBV7-6,many,TRBJ2-2,CASSLAGGTNTGELFF,TGTGCCAGCAGCTTAGCGGGAGGGACGAACACCGGGGAGCTGTTTTTT
TRBD1,TRBV2,few,TRBJ1-1,CASREGDSPLNTEAFF,TGTGCCAGCAGGGAGGGGGACAGTCCTCTGAACACTGAAGCTTTCTTT
.,TRBV4-1,.,TRBJ2-1,CASSQDPPGGNEQFF,TGCGCCAGCAGCCAAGATCCGCCGGGTGGAAATGAGCAGTTCTTC
TRBD1,TRBV23-1,.,TRBJ2-1,CASSPGTGSNEQFF,TGCGCCAGCAGTCCCGGGACAGGGAGCAATGAGCAGTTCTTC
.,TRBV9,medium-sized,TRBJ2-1,CASTTRNNEQFF,TGTGCCAGCACCACGCGTAACAATGAGCAGTTCTTC
.,TRBV28,many,TRBJ1-5,CASNEDSNQPQHF,TGTGCCAGCAATGAGGATAGCAATCAGCCCCAGCATTTT
TRBD2,TRBV6-1,.,TRBJ2-1,CASGLTSGYNEQFF,TGTGCCAGCGGGTTAACTAGCGGGTACAATGAGCAGTTCTTC
.,TRBV12-3/TRBV12-4,many,TRBJ2-3,CASGTARTDTQYF,TGTGCCAGCGGGACGGCGAGAACAGATACGCAGTATTTT
.,TRBV14,.,TRBJ2-7,CASSQDEALPYEQYF,TGTGCCAGCAGCCAAGATGAAGCCCTACCCTACGAGCAGTACTTC
.,TRBV6-2/TRBV6-3,.,TRBJ2-1,CASRQPLGNEQFF,TGTGCCAGCAGACAACCCCTTGGCAATGAGCAGTTCTTC
TRBD1,TRBV29-1,few,TRBJ2-7,CSVPTGDGPYEQYF,TGCAGCGTCCCGACAGGGGACGGGCCCTACGAGCAGTACTTC
TRBD2,TRBV10-2,few,TRBJ2-2,CASSHNQLASKAGELFF,TGCGCCAGCAGTCACAACCAACTAGCGAGCAAGGCCGGGGAGCTGTTTTTT
TRBD2,TRBV9,many,TRBJ2-7,CASSVGSSGISSYEQYF,TGTGCCAGCAGCGTAGGTTCTAGCGGGATAAGCTCCTACGAGCAGTACTTC
TRBD2,TRBV29-1,few,TRBJ2-1,CSVVRLAGVNEQFF,TGCAGCGTTGTTCGACTAGCGGGAGTAAATGAGCAGTTCTTC
TRBD1,TRBV28,.,TRBJ2-7,CASRAGQGAYEQYF,TGTGCCAGCAGGGCTGGACAGGGGGCATACGAGCAGTACTTC
.,TRBV29-1,.,TRBJ2-7,CSVEGREPYEQYF,TGCAGCGTTGAAGGTAGGGAGCCGTACGAGCAGTACTTC
.,TRBV7-9,many,TRBJ2-1,CASSTVIDKQFF,TGTGCCAGCAGTACGGTCATAGACAAGCAGTTCTTC
.,TRBV4-3,few,TRBJ1-1,CASSGSISVNTEAFF,TGCGCCAGCAGCGGCAGCATTTCGGTGAACACTGAAGCTTTCTTT
.,TRBV7-2,.,TRBJ2-4,CASSLGRAGVVKNIQYF,TGTGCCAGCAGCTTAGGGAGGGCAGGGGTTGTGAAAAACATTCAGTACTTC
TRBD2,TRBV20-1,.,TRBJ2-1,CSATSGRDSYNEQFF,TGCAGTGCTACTAGCGGGAGGGACTCCTACAATGAGCAGTTCTTC
.,TRBV12-3/TRBV12-4,few,TRBJ2-1,CASSSIYNEQFF,TGTGCCAGCAGTTCCATATACAATGAGCAGTTCTTC
TRBD1,TRBV15,many,TRBJ1-2,CATSRGPGGNYGYTF,TGTGCCACCAGCAGAGGTCCAGGGGGCAACTATGGCTACACCTTC
.,TRBV15,.,TRBJ2-7,CATSRGSDRTYEQYF,TGTGCCACCAGCAGAGGTAGCGACAGAACCTACGAGCAGTACTTC
.,TRBV3-1,.,TRBJ2-1,CASSHTNEQFF,TGTGCCAGCAGCCATACTAATGAGCAGTTCTTC
.,TRBV7-3,few,TRBJ2-1,CASSLDASSYNEQFF,TGTGCCAGCAGCTTAGACGCTAGCAGCTACAATGAGCAGTTCTTC
.,TRBV2,few,TRBJ2-1,CASSSTISYNEQFF,TGTGCCAGCAGTTCCACCATCTCCTACAATGAGCAGTTCTTC
TRBD2,TRBV30,few,TRBJ2-2,CAWSPSPGLAVANTGELFF,TGTGCCTGGAGCCCCTCACCGGGACTAGCGGTCGCGAACACCGGGGAGCTGTTTTTT
.,TRBV14,many,TRBJ1-2,CASSQDWGIGAGYTF,TGTGCCAGCAGCCAAGATTGGGGGATCGGAGCTGGCTACACCTTC
.,TRBV20-1,many,TRBJ2-1,CSAEGFGRFNEQFF,TGCAGTGCTGAAGGATTTGGACGATTCAATGAGCAGTTCTTC
TRBD2,TRBV29-1,few,TRBJ2-2,CSVEDGTSGIAGELFF,TGCAGCGTTGAAGATGGAACTAGCGGGATAGCCGGGGAGCTGTTTTTT
.,TRBV7-2,.,TRBJ1-2,CASSLDASAGQGYTF,TGTGCCAGCAGCTTGGACGCCTCAGCGGGGCAGGGCTACACCTTC
TRBD2,TRBV20-1,few,TRBJ2-3,CSASVPAREGTDTQYF,TGCAGTGCTAGTGTCCCGGCGCGGGAGGGCACAGATACGCAGTATTTT